These T cell receptor beta chains were read from a single sample in a study of blood T cell repertoires in COVID-19. Clones were read by immunoSEQ multiplex PCR, and TCRdb kept only the in-frame ones, dropping some. The sample yields 240,000 or so clones, approximately 83% seen once. Sample: PBMCs or T cells enriched from blood (not recorded which). Source of these receptors: a woman aged 40 to 55 with acute COVID-19. Each CDR3 is given with its conserved first and last residue. D genes are given only for firm matches. Clone size, where shown, is once, few, many, or a class for clones that have expanded.

size	V	length	J	D	CDR3	DNA
NA	TRBV7-3	17	TRBJ1-6	TRBD1	CASSLNPLTGQDSPLHF	TGTGCCAGCAGCTTAAACCCCCTGACAGGGCAGGATTCACCCCTCCACTTT
few	TRBV7-9	14	TRBJ2-7	TRBD2	CASSLAGGNYEQYF	TGTGCCAGCAGCTTAGCGGGAGGGAACTACGAGCAGTACTTC
NA	TRBV27	15	TRBJ1-4	TRBD1	CASSNRGLTNEKLFF	TGTGCCAGCAGTAACAGGGGGTTAACTAATGAAAAACTGTTTTTT
NA	TRBV28	16	TRBJ2-7	TRBD1	CASSPQGDRNSYEQYF	TGTGCCAGCAGTCCACAGGGGGACAGAAACTCCTACGAGCAGTACTTC
NA	TRBV5-5	15	TRBJ1-5	NA	CASSFLGQTNQPQHF	TGTGCCAGCAGCTTTCTCGGACAGACAAATCAGCCCCAGCATTTT
NA	TRBV11-2	15	TRBJ2-1	NA	CASSLGSGTHNEQFF	TGTGCCAGCAGCTTAGGGTCAGGAACCCACAATGAGCAGTTCTTC
NA	TRBV11-3	14	TRBJ1-1	NA	CASSLGPSGVEAFF	TGTGCCAGCAGCTTAGGACCTAGCGGGGTTGAAGCTTTCTTT
NA	TRBV5-1	16	TRBJ2-2	TRBD1	CASSFSGQTNTGELFF	TGCGCCAGCAGCTTCTCGGGACAGACGAACACCGGGGAGCTGTTTTTT
NA	TRBV2	14	TRBJ2-3	TRBD1	CASGGDRGTDTQYF	TGTGCCAGTGGGGGGGACAGGGGTACAGATACGCAGTATTTT
few	TRBV7-6	17	TRBJ1-1	TRBD1	CASSLAPTYRGNTEAFF	TGTGCCAGCAGCTTAGCACCTACCTACAGGGGTAACACTGAAGCTTTCTTT
few	TRBV19	13	TRBJ2-7	NA	CASSLRLSGEQYF	TGTGCCAGTAGCCTGAGGCTTTCTGGGGAGCAGTACTTC
NA	TRBV25-1	11	TRBJ2-7	NA	CASSADYEQYF	TGTGCCAGCAGTGCAGACTACGAGCAGTACTTC
NA	TRBV29-1	14	TRBJ2-1	TRBD2	CSGEGLAGNNEQFF	TGCAGCGGGGAAGGACTAGCGGGGAACAATGAGCAGTTCTTC
few	TRBV5-4	14	TRBJ2-7	NA	CASSLGQGRYEQYF	TGTGCCAGCAGCTTGGGTCAGGGTAGGTACGAGCAGTACTTC
NA	TRBV6-5	12	TRBJ2-7	NA	CATRDTHYEQYF	TGTGCCACAAGGGACACCCACTACGAGCAGTACTTC
NA	TRBV6-1	13	TRBJ1-1	NA	CASSEAAPGEAFF	TGTGCCAGCAGTGAAGCAGCTCCGGGAGAAGCTTTCTTT
NA	TRBV7-2	15	TRBJ2-5	NA	CASSFSSGPTGTQYF	TGTGCCAGCAGCTTTAGTAGCGGCCCGACGGGGACCCAGTACTTC
NA	TRBV11-2	17	TRBJ2-7	TRBD1	CASSSFRDRRTTYEQYF	TGTGCCAGCAGCTCCTTCCGGGACAGGCGTACCACCTACGAGCAGTACTTC
NA	TRBV9	13	TRBJ1-2	TRBD1	CASSEGQGSGYTF	TGTGCCAGCAGCGAGGGACAGGGAAGCGGCTACACCTTC
NA	TRBV27	14	TRBJ2-7	TRBD1	CASSPGQISYEQYF	TGTGCCAGCAGTCCGGGACAGATCTCCTACGAGCAGTACTTC
NA	TRBV19	13	TRBJ1-1	TRBD1	CASSRGLDTEAFF	TGTGCCAGTAGCAGGGGGCTGGACACTGAAGCTTTCTTT
NA	TRBV2	13	TRBJ2-1	NA	CASTRRGGNEQFF	TGTGCCAGCACCCGGCGTGGGGGGAATGAGCAGTTCTTC
NA	TRBV7-9	15	TRBJ2-2	TRBD1	CASSFKDRGILELFF	TGTGCCAGCAGCTTTAAGGACAGGGGTATATTGGAGCTGTTTTTT
NA	TRBV24-1	17	TRBJ1-3	TRBD1	CATSDPGTDPSGNTIYF	TGTGCCACCAGTGATCCCGGGACAGACCCTTCTGGAAACACCATATATTTT
once	TRBV5-1	15	TRBJ2-1	TRBD2	CASSLVAGGRDEQFF	TGCGCCAGCAGCTTGGTGGCGGGAGGTCGGGATGAGCAGTTCTTC
NA	TRBV7-9	16	TRBJ2-3	TRBD2	CASSKRLAGITDTQYF	TGTGCCAGCAGCAAGCGACTAGCGGGAATAACAGATACGCAGTATTTT